A selection of T cell receptor beta chains follows, all from one sample in a study of T cells after yellow fever vaccination. TCRdb reprocessed the 5' RACE reads with MiXCR, giving one entry per CDR3 protein. Counted here are about 170,000 distinct CDR3 sequences, about 6% occurring once; the ten biggest clones make up about 2.8%. Sample: CD4+ T cells sorted from PBMCs, taken on the day of the first yellow fever vaccination. Receptors were obtained from a young man who received the YFV17D yellow fever vaccine. Both conserved end residues are part of each CDR3. A D gene is named only where the DNA matches it firmly. Not all rows give a size; the values are once, few, many and, for expanded clones, a class.

D gene: TRBD1
V gene: TRBV20-1
J gene: TRBJ2-1
clone size: many
CDR3 protein: CSAERTGPYNEQFF
CDR3 DNA: TGCAGTGCTGAACGGACAGGGCCTTACAATGAGCAGTTCTTC

D gene: -
V gene: TRBV24-1
J gene: TRBJ2-4
clone size: -
CDR3 protein: CATSERGPVKNIQYF
CDR3 DNA: TGTGCCACCAGTGAACGTGGACCTGTTAAAAACATTCAGTACTTC

D gene: -
V gene: TRBV7-2
J gene: TRBJ2-5
clone size: many
CDR3 protein: CASSWTRDQETQYF
CDR3 DNA: TGTGCCAGCAGCTGGACGAGGGACCAAGAGACCCAGTACTTC

D gene: TRBD1
V gene: TRBV20-1
J gene: TRBJ1-2
clone size: many
CDR3 protein: CSAPLDRGYYGYTF
CDR3 DNA: TGCAGTGCGCCGCTCGACAGGGGGTACTATGGCTACACCTTC

D gene: TRBD1
V gene: TRBV7-2
J gene: TRBJ2-5
clone size: -
CDR3 protein: CASGGTGVETQYF
CDR3 DNA: TGTGCCAGCGGTGGGACAGGGGTAGAGACCCAGTACTTC

D gene: -
V gene: TRBV6-4
J gene: TRBJ2-3
clone size: many
CDR3 protein: CASSDSRGYTQYF
CDR3 DNA: TGTGCCAGCAGTGACTCAAGGGGTTATACGCAGTATTTT

D gene: -
V gene: TRBV18
J gene: TRBJ2-5
clone size: -
CDR3 protein: CASFREQETQYF
CDR3 DNA: TGTGCCAGCTTCAGGGAACAAGAGACCCAGTACTTC

D gene: -
V gene: TRBV6-4
J gene: TRBJ2-3
clone size: few
CDR3 protein: CASSDSFGWGTDTQYF
CDR3 DNA: TGTGCCAGCAGTGACTCCTTTGGGTGGGGCACAGATACGCAGTATTTT

D gene: -
V gene: TRBV19
J gene: TRBJ1-5
clone size: few
CDR3 protein: CASTYDRRYSPQHF
CDR3 DNA: TGTGCCAGTACTTACGACAGGAGATATTCGCCCCAGCATTTT

D gene: -
V gene: TRBV2
J gene: TRBJ1-1
clone size: few
CDR3 protein: CASSEYTEAFF
CDR3 DNA: TGTGCCAGCAGTGAATATACTGAAGCTTTCTTT

D gene: -
V gene: TRBV29-1
J gene: TRBJ2-3
clone size: many
CDR3 protein: CSVRAATDTQYF
CDR3 DNA: TGCAGCGTAAGGGCAGCCACAGATACGCAGTATTTT

D gene: -
V gene: TRBV2
J gene: TRBJ2-7
clone size: -
CDR3 protein: CASSEVYEQCF
CDR3 DNA: TGTGCCAGCAGTGAAGTCTACGAGCAGTGCTTC

D gene: -
V gene: TRBV20-1
J gene: TRBJ1-5
clone size: -
CDR3 protein: CSARSTDDQPQHF
CDR3 DNA: TGCAGTGCTAGGAGCACGGATGATCAGCCCCAGCATTTT

D gene: -
V gene: TRBV5-1
J gene: TRBJ2-2
clone size: -
CDR3 protein: CASSPNNLNTGELFF
CDR3 DNA: TGCGCCAGCAGCCCGAACAACCTGAACACCGGGGAGCTGTTTTTT

D gene: -
V gene: TRBV7-9
J gene: TRBJ2-5
clone size: many
CDR3 protein: CASSLGTVRETQYF
CDR3 DNA: TGTGCCAGCAGCTTAGGGACAGTAAGAGAGACCCAGTACTTC

D gene: -
V gene: TRBV25-1
J gene: TRBJ2-1
clone size: many
CDR3 protein: CASREPRGGQFF
CDR3 DNA: TGTGCCAGCAGAGAACCGAGGGGCGGGCAGTTCTTC

D gene: -
V gene: TRBV6-2/TRBV6-3
J gene: TRBJ2-2
clone size: many
CDR3 protein: CASSRDAGELFF
CDR3 DNA: TGTGCCAGCAGCCGGGACGCCGGGGAGCTGTTTTTT

D gene: -
V gene: TRBV30
J gene: TRBJ2-5
clone size: -
CDR3 protein: CAWRTWGSQETQYF
CDR3 DNA: TGTGCCTGGAGGACCTGGGGGTCCCAAGAGACCCAGTACTTC

D gene: -
V gene: TRBV12-5
J gene: TRBJ2-1
clone size: -
CDR3 protein: CASGFGFGGSDEQFF
CDR3 DNA: TGTGCTAGTGGTTTCGGTTTCGGGGGATCCGATGAGCAGTTCTTC

D gene: TRBD1
V gene: TRBV7-2
J gene: TRBJ2-7
clone size: many
CDR3 protein: CASSWDRGLYEQYF
CDR3 DNA: TGTGCCAGCAGCTGGGACAGGGGGCTCTACGAGCAGTACTTC

D gene: -
V gene: TRBV7-2
J gene: TRBJ1-2
clone size: few
CDR3 protein: CASSYTGTPNYGYTF
CDR3 DNA: TGTGCCAGCAGTTATACCGGGACTCCTAACTATGGCTACACCTTC

D gene: TRBD1
V gene: TRBV5-1
J gene: TRBJ2-5
clone size: -
CDR3 protein: CASSMTGTGEETQYF
CDR3 DNA: TGCGCCAGCAGCATGACTGGGACAGGCGAAGAGACCCAGTACTTC

D gene: -
V gene: TRBV20-1
J gene: TRBJ1-2
clone size: -
CDR3 protein: CSARGNSEGGYTF
CDR3 DNA: TGCAGTGCTAGGGGGAACAGCGAGGGTGGCTACACCTTC

D gene: -
V gene: TRBV6-6
J gene: TRBJ2-7
clone size: many
CDR3 protein: CASSYETYEQYF
CDR3 DNA: TGTGCCAGCAGTTACGAAACCTACGAGCAGTACTTC

D gene: -
V gene: TRBV20-1
J gene: TRBJ1-2
clone size: many
CDR3 protein: CSARMTGAFGYTF
CDR3 DNA: TGCAGTGCTAGAATGACGGGGGCGTTTGGCTACACCTTC

D gene: -
V gene: TRBV5-4
J gene: TRBJ2-2
clone size: few
CDR3 protein: CASSRPGRTTGELFF
CDR3 DNA: TGTGCCAGCAGCAGACCGGGACGCACCACCGGGGAGCTGTTTTTT

D gene: -
V gene: TRBV10-2
J gene: TRBJ2-2
clone size: many
CDR3 protein: CASGGPGELFF
CDR3 DNA: TGCGCCAGCGGAGGGCCTGGTGAGCTGTTTTTT

D gene: -
V gene: TRBV10-3
J gene: TRBJ2-3
clone size: many
CDR3 protein: CAIRNYPTSTDTQYF
CDR3 DNA: TGTGCCATCAGGAATTACCCGACGAGCACAGATACGCAGTATTTT

D gene: TRBD1
V gene: TRBV11-2
J gene: TRBJ2-1
clone size: many
CDR3 protein: CASSPRDSTVTTYNEQFF
CDR3 DNA: TGTGCCAGCAGCCCGAGGGACAGCACCGTGACAACCTACAATGAGCAGTTCTTC

D gene: TRBD2
V gene: TRBV7-9
J gene: TRBJ2-3
clone size: many
CDR3 protein: CASSRDYVWTQYF
CDR3 DNA: TGTGCCAGCAGCCGGGACTACGTGTGGACGCAGTATTTT

D gene: TRBD2
V gene: TRBV12-3/TRBV12-4
J gene: TRBJ2-2
clone size: -
CDR3 protein: CASSPIRGSGGGELFF
CDR3 DNA: TGTGCCAGCAGCCCCATACGAGGCTCGGGGGGCGGGGAGCTGTTTTTT

D gene: -
V gene: TRBV2
J gene: TRBJ2-7
clone size: few
CDR3 protein: CASSEILDLYEQYF
CDR3 DNA: TGTGCCAGCAGTGAAATCCTCGACCTGTACGAGCAGTACTTC

D gene: TRBD2
V gene: TRBV15
J gene: TRBJ2-1
clone size: few
CDR3 protein: CATSSLTSGNSYNEQFF
CDR3 DNA: TGTGCCACCAGCAGCCTAACCAGCGGGAACTCCTACAATGAGCAGTTCTTC

D gene: -
V gene: TRBV5-1
J gene: TRBJ2-1
clone size: many
CDR3 protein: CASSLAGTWNEQFF
CDR3 DNA: TGCGCCAGCAGCTTGGCGGGGACGTGGAATGAGCAGTTCTTC

D gene: -
V gene: TRBV5-4
J gene: TRBJ1-6
clone size: few
CDR3 protein: CASSPSRGSPLHF
CDR3 DNA: TGTGCCAGCAGTCCGTCCCGGGGGTCACCCCTCCACTTT